What follows are 14 T cell receptor beta chains derived from one specimen sequenced in a study of T cell repertoires in cytomegalovirus infection. TCRdb fed the reads into MiXCR, producing one record per CDR3 protein. Of around 81,000 distinct CDR3 sequences listed, 35% to 45% are singletons. Which antigens these TCRs recognize remains unknown. The specimen comprised CD8+ T cells from cultured PBMCs, sampled from culture after CMV antigen stimulation. The source of these receptors is a human donor in good health (CMV status not recorded). Some clones in this sample may be carry-over from other donors' samples.

The rearrangement uses TRBV6-2 or TRBV6-3 and TRBJ1-5; TRBD1 is a possible D gene (5 bases). Per germline, CDR1 MNHEY and CDR2 SVGEGT. The V end lost 6 bases, the J end lost 3 bases, and 18 bases lay between the germline ends. The CDR3 totals 16 residues. In nucleotides, the CDR3 is TGTGCCAGCAGCCCGACGGCGGGGGGTTTCAATCAGCCCCAGCATTTT. It is translated as CASSPTAGGFNQPQHF.

The chain recombines TRBV7-2 with TRBJ2-3; 13 bases are a match to TRBD2. There are 19 residues in the CDR3. Germline V lookup: CDR1 SGHTA, CDR2 FQGNSA. The V gene end was trimmed by 4 bases and the J gene end by 2 bases; junction bases not matched to a gene: 12. Written as DNA, the CDR3 is TGTGCCAGCAGCTCGACTAGCGGGGGGAGAGCAATGCCCACAGATACGCAGTATTTT. It specifies CASSSTSGGRAMPTDTQYF.

V and J are TRBV2 and TRBJ2-5, with no clear D. Germline lookup yields CDR1 SNHLY and CDR2 FYNNEI. The CDR3 extends over 11 amino acids. V lost 7 bases and J 5 bases, leaving 8 bases between the germline ends. The CDR3 DNA reads as TGTGCCAGCAATCTCGGGGAGACCCAGTACTTC. Encoded protein: CASNLGETQYF.

The CDR3 coding sequence is TGTGCCAGCAGCTTCCTCGAGACAGGGATGGGGGCAGATACGCAGTATTTT. Translated: CASSFLETGMGADTQYF. The chain links TRBV7-9 to TRBJ2-3; TRBD1 agrees at 7 bases. The J segment lost 4 bases and the V segment lost 3 bases, leaving 13 bases of the junction unmatched. Germline V gene data show CDR1 as SEHNR and CDR2 as FQNEAQ (reference sequence). This CDR3 is built from 17 residues.

This clonotype came up a few times. The V gene is TRBV27, the J gene TRBJ1-5; 9 nucleotides align to TRBD1. Germline CDR1 and CDR2: MNHEY and SMNVEV (reference sequence). Trimming cost V 8 bases and J 6 bases; bases outside gene matches: 11. The CDR3 is made up of 15 amino acids. The CDR3 DNA follows: TGTGCCAGCGGATGGGACAGGGTCGTCGGTCAGCCCCAGCATTTT. Its protein product is CASGWDRVVGQPQHF.

This clonotype showed up just a few times. The gene calls are TRBV7-6 and TRBJ2-7, with TRBD1 matching over 7 bases. The CDR3 extends over 12 amino acids. Germline assignment: CDR1 SGHVS and CDR2 FNYEAQ. The V segment lost 1 base and the J segment 7 bases; nucleotides outside the gene matches: 1. In DNA, the CDR3 is TGTGCCAGCAGCTTAGGGGACAGAGAGCAGTACTTC. Translation: CASSLGDREQYF.

J is TRBJ1-2 and V is TRBV27, with D hard to call. Trimming removed 2 bases at V and 3 bases at J, with 7 bases between. Germline CDR1 MNHEY, CDR2 SMNVEV (reference sequence). The CDR3 extends over 13 amino acids. Here the CDR3 reads CASSLAGHYGYTF. In DNA form, the CDR3 reads TGTGCCAGCAGTTTAGCTGGGCACTATGGCTACACCTTC.

This clonotype showed up just a few times. The J gene is TRBJ2-3, the V gene TRBV7-6; 12 nucleotides match TRBD2. The CDR3 consists of 16 residues. J gave up 2 bases and V 7 bases, and 7 bases lay outside the gene matches. Germline V lookup: CDR1 SGHVS, CDR2 FNYEAQ. The CDR3 DNA is TGTGCCAGCATGAGTGGACTAGCGGGGTTCACAGATACGCAGTATTTT. It encodes CASMSGLAGFTDTQYF. Filled out from reference TRBV7-6 and TRBJ2-3, the complete variable domain reads GAGVSQSPRYKVTKRGQDVALRCDPISGHVSLYWYRQALGQGPEFLTYFNYEAQQDKSGLPNDRFSAERPEGSISTLTIQRTEQRDSAMYRCASMSGLAGFTDTQYFGPGTRLTVL.

The chain recombines TRBV20-1 with TRBJ2-7, with D unclear. V dropped 0 bases and J dropped 0 bases, with 6 bases sitting between them. Germline CDR1 DFQATT, CDR2 SNEGSKA (reference sequence). CDR3 length equals 13 residues. The CDR3 sequence: CSARDRNSYEQYF. As DNA, the CDR3 is TGCAGTGCTAGAGACAGGAACTCCTACGAGCAGTACTTC.

The chain is built from TRBV12-3 or TRBV12-4 and TRBJ2-7; 9 positions agree with TRBD1. With 3 bases clipped from V and 3 bases from J, the junction kept 6 bases outside the gene matches. The CDR3 consists of 15 residues. CDR3 sequence: CASSFRTGVIYEQYF. CDR3 DNA: TGTGCCAGCAGTTTTCGGACAGGGGTGATCTACGAGCAGTACTTC.

The rearrangement links TRBV2 to TRBJ2-1; possibly TRBD2 for D (5 bases). CDR3 length: 16 residues. The V end was cut by 6 bases, the J end by 2 bases, with 17 bases between. Germline V CDR1 and CDR2: SNHLY, FYNNEI. Written as DNA, the CDR3 is TGTGCCAGCAGACTAAGGACGGGAATTGCCTACAATGAGCAGTTCTTC. Residues: CASRLRTGIAYNEQFF.

The chain couples TRBV20-1 to TRBJ2-3; TRBD1 matches at 12 bases. The trim removed 3 bases at V and 4 bases at J, leaving 14 bases unmatched. CDR3 size: 18 residues. Looked up from germline, CDR1 is DFQATT and CDR2 is SNEGSKA (reference sequence). CDR3 DNA: TGCAGTGCTAGCGCGGGACAGGGGGCGATTCTCGGCGCAGATACGCAGTATTTT. It is translated as CSASAGQGAILGADTQYF.

This clonotype was picked up one time. The V call is TRBV4-1, the J call TRBJ1-2; D possibly corresponds to TRBD1 (6 bases). The CDR3 sequence is 15 residues long. V lost 4 bases and J lost 0, with 12 bases in between. Germline-derived CDR1 and CDR2 are MGHRA and YSYEKL. The CDR3 coding sequence is TGCGCCAGCAGCCCGACCGGACAGACTAACTATGGCTACACCTTC. It yields the protein CASSPTGQTNYGYTF.

The rearrangement joins TRBV5-4 to TRBJ1-5; 8 bases are a match to TRBD1. This CDR3 has 22 amino acids. The germline CDR1 and CDR2 sequences are SGHNT and YYREEE (reference sequence). Trimming at V came to 3 bases and at J to 0 bases, leaving 23 bases not matched to a gene. The CDR3: CASSYTFIPPGQGRYSNQPQHF. CDR3 DNA sequence: TGTGCCAGCAGCTATACATTTATCCCCCCCGGACAGGGCCGGTATAGCAATCAGCCCCAGCATTTT. The variable domain in full, with the rest retrieved from reference TRBV5-4 and TRBJ1-5, is ETGVTQSPTHLIKTRGQQVTLRCSSQSGHNTVSWYQQALGQGPQFIFQYYREEENGRGNFPPRFSGLQFPNYSSELNVNALELDDSALYLCASSYTFIPPGQGRYSNQPQHFGDGTRLSIL.